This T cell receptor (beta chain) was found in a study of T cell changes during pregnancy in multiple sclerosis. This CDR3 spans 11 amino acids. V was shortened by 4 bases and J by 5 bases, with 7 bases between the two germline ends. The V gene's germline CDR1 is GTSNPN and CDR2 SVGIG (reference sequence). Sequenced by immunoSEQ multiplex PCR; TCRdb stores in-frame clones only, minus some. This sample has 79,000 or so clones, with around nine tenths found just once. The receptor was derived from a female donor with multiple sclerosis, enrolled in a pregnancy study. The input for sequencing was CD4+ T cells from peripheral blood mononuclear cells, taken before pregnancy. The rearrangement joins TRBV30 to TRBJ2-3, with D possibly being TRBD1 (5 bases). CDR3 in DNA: TGTGCCTGGAAAAGGGGAGATACGCAGTATTTT. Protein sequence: CAWKRGDTQYF.